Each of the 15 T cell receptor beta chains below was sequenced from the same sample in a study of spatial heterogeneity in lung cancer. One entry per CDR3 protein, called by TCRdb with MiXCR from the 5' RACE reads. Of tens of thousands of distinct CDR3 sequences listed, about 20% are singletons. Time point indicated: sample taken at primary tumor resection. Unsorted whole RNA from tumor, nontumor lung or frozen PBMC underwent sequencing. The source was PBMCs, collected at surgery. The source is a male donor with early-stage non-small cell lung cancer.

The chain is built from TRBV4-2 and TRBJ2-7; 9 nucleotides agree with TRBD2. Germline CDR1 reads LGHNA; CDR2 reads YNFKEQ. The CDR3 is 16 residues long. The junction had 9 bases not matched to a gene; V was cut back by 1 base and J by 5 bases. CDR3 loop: CASSQALAGGRNEQYF. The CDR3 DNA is TGTGCCAGCAGCCAAGCGTTGGCGGGGGGGCGGAACGAGCAGTACTTC.

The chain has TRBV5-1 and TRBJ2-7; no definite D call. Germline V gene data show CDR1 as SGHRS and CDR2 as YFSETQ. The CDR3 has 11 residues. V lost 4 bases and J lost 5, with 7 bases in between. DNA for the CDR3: TGCGCCAGCAGCACGTCTCACGAGCAGTACTTC. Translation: CASSTSHEQYF.

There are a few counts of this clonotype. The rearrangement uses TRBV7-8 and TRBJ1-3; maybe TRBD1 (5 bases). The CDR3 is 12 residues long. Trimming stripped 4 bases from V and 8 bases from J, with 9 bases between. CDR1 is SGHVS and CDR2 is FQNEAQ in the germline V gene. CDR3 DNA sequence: TGTGCCAGCAGCTCCGTACAGGACACCATATATTTT. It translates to CASSSVQDTIYF.

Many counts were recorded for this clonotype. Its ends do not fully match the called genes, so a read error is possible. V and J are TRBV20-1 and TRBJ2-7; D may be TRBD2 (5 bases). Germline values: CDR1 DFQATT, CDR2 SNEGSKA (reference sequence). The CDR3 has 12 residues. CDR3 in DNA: TGCAGTGCTCGAGACTATGCCTACGAGCAGTACTTC. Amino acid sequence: CSARDYAYEQYF.

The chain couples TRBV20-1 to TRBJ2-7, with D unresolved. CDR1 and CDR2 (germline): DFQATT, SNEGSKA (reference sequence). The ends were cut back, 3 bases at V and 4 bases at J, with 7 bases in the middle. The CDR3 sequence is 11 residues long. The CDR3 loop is CSASSRYEQYF. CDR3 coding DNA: TGCAGTGCTAGTTCCAGGTACGAGCAGTACTTC.

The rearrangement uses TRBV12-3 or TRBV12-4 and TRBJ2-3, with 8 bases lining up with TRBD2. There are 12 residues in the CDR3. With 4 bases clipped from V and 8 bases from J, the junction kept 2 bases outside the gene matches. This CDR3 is CASSSRGGTQYF. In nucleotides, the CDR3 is TGTGCCAGCAGTTCCCGGGGGGGTACGCAGTATTTT.

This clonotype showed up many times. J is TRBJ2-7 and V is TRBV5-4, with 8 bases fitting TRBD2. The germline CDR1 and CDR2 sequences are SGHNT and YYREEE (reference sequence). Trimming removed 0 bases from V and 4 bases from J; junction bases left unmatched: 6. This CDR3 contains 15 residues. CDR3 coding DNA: TGTGCCAGCAGCTTGGAAGCGGGAGTGGAGTACGAGCAGTACTTC. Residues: CASSLEAGVEYEQYF.

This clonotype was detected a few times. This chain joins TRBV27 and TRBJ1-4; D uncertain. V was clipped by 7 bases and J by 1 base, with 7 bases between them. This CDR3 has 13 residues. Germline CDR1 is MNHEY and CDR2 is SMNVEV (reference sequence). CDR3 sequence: CASTGGTNEKLFF. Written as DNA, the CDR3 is TGTGCCAGCACCGGTGGAACTAATGAAAAACTGTTTTTT.

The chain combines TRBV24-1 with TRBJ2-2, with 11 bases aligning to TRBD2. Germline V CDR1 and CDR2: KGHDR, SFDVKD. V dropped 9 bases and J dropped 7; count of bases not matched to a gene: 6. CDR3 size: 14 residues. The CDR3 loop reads CATERGLAVGELFF. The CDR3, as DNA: TGTGCCACCGAGCGGGGACTAGCGGTCGGGGAGCTGTTTTTT.

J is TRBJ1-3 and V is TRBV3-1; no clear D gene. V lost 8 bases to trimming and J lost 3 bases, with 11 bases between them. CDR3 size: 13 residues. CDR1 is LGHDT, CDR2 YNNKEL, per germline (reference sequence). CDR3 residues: CASSLGGGNTIYF. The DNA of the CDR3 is TGTGCCAGCTCCCTGGGAGGTGGAAACACCATATATTTT.

The CDR3 DNA follows: TGTGCCATCAGCAGGACGGGGAACACTGAAGCTTTCTTT. Its protein product is CAISRTGNTEAFF. V usage is TRBV10-3 and J usage is TRBJ1-1; D remains unclear. V was shortened by 6 bases and J by 1 base, with 9 bases between the two germline ends. The germline V gene has CDR1 ENHRY and CDR2 SYGVKD. This CDR3 is 13 amino acids long.

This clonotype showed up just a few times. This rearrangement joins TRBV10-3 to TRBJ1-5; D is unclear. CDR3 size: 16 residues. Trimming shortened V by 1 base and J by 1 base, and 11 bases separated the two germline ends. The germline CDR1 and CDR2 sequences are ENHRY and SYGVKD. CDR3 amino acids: CAISEYDRGSNQPQHF. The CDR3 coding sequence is TGTGCCATCAGTGAGTACGACCGGGGAAGCAATCAGCCCCAGCATTTT.

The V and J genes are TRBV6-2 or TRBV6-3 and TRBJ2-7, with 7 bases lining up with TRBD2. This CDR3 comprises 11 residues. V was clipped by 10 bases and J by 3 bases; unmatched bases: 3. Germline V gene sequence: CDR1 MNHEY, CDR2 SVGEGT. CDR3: CAIGEGYEQYF. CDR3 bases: TGTGCCATCGGGGAGGGCTACGAGCAGTACTTC.

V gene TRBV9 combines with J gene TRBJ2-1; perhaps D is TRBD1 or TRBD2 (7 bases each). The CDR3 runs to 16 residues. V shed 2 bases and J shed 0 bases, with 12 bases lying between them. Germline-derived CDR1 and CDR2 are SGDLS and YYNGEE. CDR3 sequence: CASSVSGDSSYNEQFF. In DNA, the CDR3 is TGTGCCAGCAGCGTGAGCGGGGACAGCTCCTACAATGAGCAGTTCTTC.

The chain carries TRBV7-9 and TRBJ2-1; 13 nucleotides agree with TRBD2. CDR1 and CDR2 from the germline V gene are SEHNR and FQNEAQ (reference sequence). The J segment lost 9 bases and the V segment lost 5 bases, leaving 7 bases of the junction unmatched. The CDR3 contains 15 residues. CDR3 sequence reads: CASSPPGLAGTEQFF. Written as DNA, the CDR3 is TGTGCCAGCAGCCCCCCGGGACTAGCGGGAACTGAGCAGTTCTTC.